The present T cell receptor beta chain was sequenced within a study of shared clonotypes between healthy human individuals. Data came from immunoSEQ multiplex PCR; TCRdb stores just in-frame clones and leaves some out. This table holds about 480,000 clones, roughly 79% found once. Germline V CDR1 and CDR2: MNHNY, SVGAGI (reference sequence). The CDR3 has 16 amino acids. V lost 6 bases to trimming and J lost 1 base; unmatched junction nucleotides: 10. This chain connects TRBV6-6 to TRBJ2-5; 8 bases fit TRBD2. Source material: PBMCs. The TCR originated in a middle-aged woman in good health. Some clones in this sample may be carry-over from other donors' samples. CDR3 bases: TGTGCCAGCAGGGGCCCGGCGACTAGCGTCCAAGAGACCCAGTACTTC. This encodes CASRGPATSVQETQYF.